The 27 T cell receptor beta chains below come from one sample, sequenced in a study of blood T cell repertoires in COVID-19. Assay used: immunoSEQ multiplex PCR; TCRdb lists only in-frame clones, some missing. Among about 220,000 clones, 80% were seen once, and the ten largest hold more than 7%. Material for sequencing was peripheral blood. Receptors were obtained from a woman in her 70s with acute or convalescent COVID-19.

CDR3: CASSIPGGKNIQYF. Written as DNA, the CDR3 is TGTGCCAGCAGTATCCCGGGGGGCAAAAACATTCAGTACTTC. The V call is TRBV25-1, the J call TRBJ2-4; TRBD2 matches 7 bases. This CDR3 has 14 amino acids. J was trimmed by 3 bases and V by 5 bases; bases with no gene match: 4. In germline, CDR1 is MGHDK, CDR2 SYGVNS.

CDR3 in DNA: TGTGCCAGCAGCCTTGGGGGCCCGAACAATGAGCAGTTCTTC. This gives the protein CASSLGGPNNEQFF. The rearrangement joins TRBV7-3 to TRBJ2-1, with D possibly matching TRBD1 (6 bases). Per germline, CDR1 SGHTA and CDR2 FQGTGA. Trimming stripped 5 bases from V and 5 bases from J, with 13 bases between. The CDR3 is 14 amino acids.

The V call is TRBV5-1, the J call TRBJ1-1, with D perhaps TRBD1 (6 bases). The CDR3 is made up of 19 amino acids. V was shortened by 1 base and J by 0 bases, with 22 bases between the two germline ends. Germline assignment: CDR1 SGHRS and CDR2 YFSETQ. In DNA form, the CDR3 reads TGCGCCAGCAGCTTGTCTGGGGGGGCGGGGACCCCCATGAACACTGAAGCTTTCTTT. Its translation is CASSLSGGAGTPMNTEAFF.

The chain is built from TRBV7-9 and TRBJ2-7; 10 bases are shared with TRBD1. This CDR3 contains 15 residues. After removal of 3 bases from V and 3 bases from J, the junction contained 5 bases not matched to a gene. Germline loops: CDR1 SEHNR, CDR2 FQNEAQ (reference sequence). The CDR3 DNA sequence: TGTGCCAGCAGCTTTCGACAGGGGGCGGTCTACGAGCAGTACTTC. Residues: CASSFRQGAVYEQYF.

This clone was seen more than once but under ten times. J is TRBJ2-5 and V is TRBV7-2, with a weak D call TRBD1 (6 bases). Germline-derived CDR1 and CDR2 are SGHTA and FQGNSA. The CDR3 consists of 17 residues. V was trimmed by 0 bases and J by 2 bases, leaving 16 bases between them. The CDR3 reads CASSLAAAGRGQETQYF. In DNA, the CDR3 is TGTGCCAGCAGCTTAGCAGCCGCGGGCAGGGGACAAGAGACCCAGTACTTC.

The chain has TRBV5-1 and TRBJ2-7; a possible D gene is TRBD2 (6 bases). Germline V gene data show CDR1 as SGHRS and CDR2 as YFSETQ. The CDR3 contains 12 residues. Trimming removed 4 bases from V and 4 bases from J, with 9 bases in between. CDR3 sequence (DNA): TGCGCCAGCAGCCCGGAGGGATACGAGCAGTACTTC. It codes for CASSPEGYEQYF.

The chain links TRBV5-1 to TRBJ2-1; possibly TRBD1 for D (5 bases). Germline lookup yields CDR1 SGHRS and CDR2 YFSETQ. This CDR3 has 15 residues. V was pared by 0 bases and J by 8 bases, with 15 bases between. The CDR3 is CASSLVAGQEDEQFF. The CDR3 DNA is TGCGCCAGCAGCTTGGTCGCAGGGCAAGAGGATGAGCAGTTCTTC.

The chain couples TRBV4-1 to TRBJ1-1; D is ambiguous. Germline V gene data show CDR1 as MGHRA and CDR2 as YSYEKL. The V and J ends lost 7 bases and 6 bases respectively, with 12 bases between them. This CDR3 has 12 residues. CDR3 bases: TGCGCCAGCACCTCCGGTGTATCTGAAGCTTTCTTT. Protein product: CASTSGVSEAFF.

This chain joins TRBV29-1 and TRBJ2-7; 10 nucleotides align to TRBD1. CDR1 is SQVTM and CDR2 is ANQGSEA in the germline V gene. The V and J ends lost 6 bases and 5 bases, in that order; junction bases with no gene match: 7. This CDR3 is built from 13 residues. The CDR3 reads CSVHGTGEDEQYF. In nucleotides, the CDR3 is TGCAGCGTCCACGGGACAGGGGAAGACGAGCAGTACTTC.

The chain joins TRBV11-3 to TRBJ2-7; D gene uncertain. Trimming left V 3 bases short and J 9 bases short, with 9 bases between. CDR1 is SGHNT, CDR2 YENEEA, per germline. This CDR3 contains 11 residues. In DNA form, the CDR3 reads TGTGCCAGCAGCTTCCCCCCCGGGCAGTACGTC. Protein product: CASSFPPGQYV.

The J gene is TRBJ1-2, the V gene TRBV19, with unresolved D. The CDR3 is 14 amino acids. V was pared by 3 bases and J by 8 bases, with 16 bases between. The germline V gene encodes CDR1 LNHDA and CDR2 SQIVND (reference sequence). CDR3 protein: CASSMFPRQEGYTF. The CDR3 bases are TGTGCCAGTAGTATGTTTCCTCGGCAGGAAGGCTACACCTTC.

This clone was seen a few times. CDR3 loop: CATGQGVGYEQYF. In DNA form, the CDR3 reads TGTGCCACCGGACAGGGGGTCGGGTACGAGCAGTACTTC. The chain joins TRBV15 to TRBJ2-7, with 10 bases aligning to TRBD1. With V trimmed by 8 bases and J by 4 bases, 5 bases remained unmatched. The CDR3 is made up of 13 amino acids. Looked up from germline, CDR1 is LNHNV and CDR2 is YYDKDF (reference sequence). The full variable domain, in which reference TRBV15 and TRBJ2-7 provide the parts outside the CDR3, is DAMVIQNPRYQVTQFGKPVTLSCSQTLNHNVMYWYQQKSSQAPKLLFHYYDKDFNNEADTPDNFQSRRPNTSFCFLDIRSPGLGDTAMYLCATGQGVGYEQYFGPGTRLTVT.

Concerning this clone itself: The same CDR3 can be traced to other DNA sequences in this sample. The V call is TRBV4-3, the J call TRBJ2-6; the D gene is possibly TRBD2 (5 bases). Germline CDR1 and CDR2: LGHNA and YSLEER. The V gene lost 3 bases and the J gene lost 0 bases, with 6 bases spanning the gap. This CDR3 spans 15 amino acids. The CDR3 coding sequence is TGCGCCAGCAGCCAGGCGGGCTCTGGGGCCAACGTCCTGACTTTC. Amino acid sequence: CASSQAGSGANVLTF.

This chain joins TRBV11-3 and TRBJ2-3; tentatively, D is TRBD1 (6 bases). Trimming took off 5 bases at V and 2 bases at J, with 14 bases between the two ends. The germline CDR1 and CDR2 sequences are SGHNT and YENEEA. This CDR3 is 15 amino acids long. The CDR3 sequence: CASSASWDITDTQYF. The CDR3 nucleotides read TGTGCCAGCAGCGCCTCATGGGACATCACAGATACGCAGTATTTT.

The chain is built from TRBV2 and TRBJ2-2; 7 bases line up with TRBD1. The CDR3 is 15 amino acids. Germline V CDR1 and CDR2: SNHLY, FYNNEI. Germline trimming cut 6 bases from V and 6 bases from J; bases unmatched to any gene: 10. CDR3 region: CASRRGRQGPGELFF. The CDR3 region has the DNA TGTGCCAGCAGGAGAGGAAGACAGGGTCCCGGGGAGCTGTTTTTT. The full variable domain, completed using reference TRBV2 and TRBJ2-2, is EPEVTQTPSHQVTQMGQEVILRCVPISNHLYFYWYRQILGQKVEFLVSFYNNEISEKSEIFDDQFSVERPDGSNFTLKIRSTKLEDSAMYFCASRRGRQGPGELFFGEGSRLTVL.

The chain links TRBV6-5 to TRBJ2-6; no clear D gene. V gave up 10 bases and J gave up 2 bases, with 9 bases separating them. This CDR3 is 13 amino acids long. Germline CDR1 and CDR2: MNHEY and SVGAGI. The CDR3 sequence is CANAAPGANVLTF. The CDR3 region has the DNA TGTGCCAACGCGGCCCCTGGGGCCAACGTCCTGACTTTC.

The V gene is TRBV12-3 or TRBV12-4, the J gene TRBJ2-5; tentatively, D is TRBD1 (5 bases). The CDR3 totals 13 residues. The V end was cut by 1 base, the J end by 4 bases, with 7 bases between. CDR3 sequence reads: CASSLGGTETQYF. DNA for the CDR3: TGTGCCAGCAGTTTAGGGGGCACAGAGACCCAGTACTTC.

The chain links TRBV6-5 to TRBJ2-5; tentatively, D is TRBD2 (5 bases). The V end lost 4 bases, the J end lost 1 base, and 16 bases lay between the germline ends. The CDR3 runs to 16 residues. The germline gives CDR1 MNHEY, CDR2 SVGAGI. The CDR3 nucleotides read TGTGCCAGCAGTTTGGATCCCCTCGGGGTCCAAGAGACCCAGTACTTC. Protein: CASSLDPLGVQETQYF.

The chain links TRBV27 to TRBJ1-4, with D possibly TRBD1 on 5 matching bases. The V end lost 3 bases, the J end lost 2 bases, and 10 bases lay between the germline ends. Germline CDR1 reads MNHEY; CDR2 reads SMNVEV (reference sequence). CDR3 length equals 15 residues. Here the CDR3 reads CASSFAGLTNEKLFF. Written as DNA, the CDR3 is TGTGCCAGCAGTTTTGCAGGGCTCACTAATGAAAAACTGTTTTTT.

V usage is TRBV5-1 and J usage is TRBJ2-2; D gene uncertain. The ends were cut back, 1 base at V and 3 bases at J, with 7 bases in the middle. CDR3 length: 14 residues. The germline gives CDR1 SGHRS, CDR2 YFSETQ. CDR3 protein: CASSLWRYTGELFF. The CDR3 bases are TGCGCCAGCAGCTTGTGGCGGTACACCGGGGAGCTGTTTTTT.

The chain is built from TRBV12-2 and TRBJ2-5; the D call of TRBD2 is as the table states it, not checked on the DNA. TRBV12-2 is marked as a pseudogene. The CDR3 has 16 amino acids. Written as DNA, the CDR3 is TGTGCAAGTCGCTTAGTCTGGTGGAGACGCCAAGAGACCCAGTACTTC. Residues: CASRLVWWRRQETQYF.

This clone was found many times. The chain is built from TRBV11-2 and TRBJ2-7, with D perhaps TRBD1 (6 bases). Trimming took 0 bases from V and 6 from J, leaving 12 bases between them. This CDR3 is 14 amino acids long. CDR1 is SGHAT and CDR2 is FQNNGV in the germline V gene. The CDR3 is CASSLETGLSEQYF. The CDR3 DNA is TGTGCCAGCAGCTTAGAGACAGGATTGAGCGAGCAGTACTTC.

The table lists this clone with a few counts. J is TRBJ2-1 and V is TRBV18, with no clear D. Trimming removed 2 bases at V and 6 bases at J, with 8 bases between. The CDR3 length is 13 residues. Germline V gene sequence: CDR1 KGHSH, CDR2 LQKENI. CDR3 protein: CASSPSHSNEQFF. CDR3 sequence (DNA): TGTGCCAGCTCACCATCCCACAGCAATGAGCAGTTCTTC.

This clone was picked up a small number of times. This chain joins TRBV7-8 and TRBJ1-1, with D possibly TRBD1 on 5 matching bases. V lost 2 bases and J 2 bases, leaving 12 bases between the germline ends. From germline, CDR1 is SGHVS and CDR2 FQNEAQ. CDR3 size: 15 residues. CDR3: CASSLTWRGNTEAFF. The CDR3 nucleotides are TGTGCCAGCAGCTTAACATGGAGGGGAAACACTGAAGCTTTCTTT.

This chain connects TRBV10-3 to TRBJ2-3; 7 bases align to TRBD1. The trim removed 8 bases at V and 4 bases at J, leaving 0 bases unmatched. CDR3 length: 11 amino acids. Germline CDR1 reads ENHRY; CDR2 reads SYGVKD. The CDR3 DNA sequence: TGTGCCATCCAGGGGGCAGATACGCAGTATTTT. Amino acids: CAIQGADTQYF.

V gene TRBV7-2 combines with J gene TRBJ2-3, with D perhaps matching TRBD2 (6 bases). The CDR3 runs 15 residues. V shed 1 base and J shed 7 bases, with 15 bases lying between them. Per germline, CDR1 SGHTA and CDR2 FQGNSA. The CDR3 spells CASSLGAGPEHTQYF. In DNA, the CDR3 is TGTGCCAGCAGCTTAGGGGCGGGGCCTGAACATACGCAGTATTTT.

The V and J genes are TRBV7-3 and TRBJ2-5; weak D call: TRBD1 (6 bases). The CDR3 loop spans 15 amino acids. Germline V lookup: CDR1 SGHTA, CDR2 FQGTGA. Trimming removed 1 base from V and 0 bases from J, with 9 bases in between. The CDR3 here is CASSLMRGYQETQYF. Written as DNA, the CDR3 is TGTGCCAGCAGCTTAATGAGGGGGTACCAAGAGACCCAGTACTTC.